The 18 T cell receptor beta chains presented below share a single source sample, sequenced in a study of T-cell reconstitution after alpha-beta-depleted transplantation in children. It was with unique molecular identifiers that the TCRbeta library was prepared. TCRdb re-analysed the PCR reads in MiXCR, keeping a single row per CDR3 protein. The data show 110,000 or so distinct CDR3 sequences, 5.5% to 6.5% seen once. This specimen consisted of PBMCs, mostly from graft donor cells, obtained 360 days after TCRalphabeta/CD19-depleted stem cell transplant. Source of these receptors: a male patient aged 2 to 10 who had a stem cell transplant for acute lymphoblastic leukemia, so the T cells may come from the graft donor.

The chain links TRBV27 to TRBJ2-5; a weak D match, TRBD1 (5 bases). The CDR3 is 18 residues long. Trimming shortened V by 2 bases and J by 4 bases, and 23 bases separated the two germline ends. Per germline, CDR1 MNHEY and CDR2 SMNVEV (reference sequence). The CDR3 sequence is CASSLGAKRSTLSETQYF. In DNA form, the CDR3 reads TGTGCCAGCAGTTTAGGGGCAAAACGGAGCACTCTCTCAGAGACCCAGTACTTC.

This clonotype was seen many times. The chain uses TRBV7-2 and TRBJ1-5, with D possibly TRBD1 on 5 matching bases. The CDR3 has 15 residues. V was clipped by 4 bases and J by 0 bases, with 10 bases between them. Per germline, CDR1 SGHTA and CDR2 FQGNSA. The CDR3 DNA sequence: TGTGCCAGCAGCTCGCGGGGCTATAGCAATCAGCCCCAGCATTTT. Translated, it gives CASSSRGYSNQPQHF.

This clonotype was detected a few times. This chain links TRBV7-8 with TRBJ2-1; D perhaps matches TRBD2 (6 bases). Germline CDR1 is SGHVS and CDR2 is FQNEAQ. There are 15 residues in the CDR3. Between the trimmed V and J ends, which lost 1 base and 1 base, there was a span of 8 bases. The CDR3 nucleotides are TGTGCCAGCAGCTTAGTGGCGGGGTCCTACAATGAGCAGTTCTTC. Encoded protein: CASSLVAGSYNEQFF.

There are many counts of this clonotype. The chain combines TRBV7-9 with TRBJ2-3; 8 bases are shared with TRBD1. From germline, CDR1 is SEHNR and CDR2 FQNEAQ (reference sequence). The length of the CDR3 is 17 residues. Trimming removed 7 bases from V and 2 bases from J; junction bases left unmatched: 14. The CDR3 here is CASTPPRGQVLTDTQYF. The CDR3 DNA reads as TGTGCCAGCACCCCTCCCCGGGGACAGGTGCTCACAGATACGCAGTATTTT.

This clonotype came up a few times. The chain carries TRBV6-1 and TRBJ1-3; unclear D gene. The CDR3 has 16 amino acids. The germline gives CDR1 MNHNS, CDR2 SASEGT. V shed 6 bases and J shed 0 bases, with 15 bases lying between them. The CDR3 DNA sequence: TGTGCCAGCAGCCCCTTCAACGCCTTCTCTGGAAACACCATATATTTT. Translated: CASSPFNAFSGNTIYF.

This clonotype occurred a few times. The rearrangement links TRBV20-1 to TRBJ2-2; weak D call: TRBD1 (5 bases). This CDR3 has 13 residues. Trimming left V 2 bases short and J 6 bases short, with 10 bases between. Germline-derived CDR1 and CDR2 are DFQATT and SNEGSKA (reference sequence). For the CDR3, the DNA is TGCAGTGCTAGACCAGGGATTCCCGGGGAGCTGTTTTTT. As protein: CSARPGIPGELFF.

This clonotype was detected many times. The V gene is TRBV9, the J gene TRBJ2-1; D is undetermined. This CDR3 region has 8 residues. CDR1 and CDR2 (germline): SGDLS, YYNGEE. Trimming took off 10 bases at V and 9 bases at J, with 5 bases between the two ends. CDR3: CAPPEQFF. The CDR3 DNA follows: TGTGCCCCCCCTGAGCAGTTCTTC. Drawing the rest from reference TRBV9 and TRBJ2-1, the complete variable domain is DSGVTQTPKHLITATGQRVTLRCSPRSGDLSVYWYQQSLDQGLQFLIQYYNGEERAKGNILERFSAQQFPDLHSELNLSSLELGDSALYFCAPPEQFFGPGTRLTVL.

This clonotype was picked up a small number of times. J is TRBJ2-3 and V is TRBV5-1; tentative D call: TRBD2 (7 bases). CDR1 is SGHRS and CDR2 is YFSETQ in the germline V gene. The CDR3 sequence is 16 residues long. V was clipped by 0 bases and J by 6 bases, with 17 bases between them. Written as DNA, the CDR3 is TGCGCCAGCAGCTTGGGGGCGGGGGCCCCGCGGGATACGCAGTATTTT. Protein product: CASSLGAGAPRDTQYF. The full variable domain, its missing parts supplied by reference TRBV5-1 and TRBJ2-3, is KAGVTQTPRYLIKTRGQQVTLSCSPISGHRSVSWYQQTPGQGLQFLFEYFSETQRNKGNFPGRFSGRQFSNSRSEMNVSTLELGDSALYLCASSLGAGAPRDTQYFGPGTRLTVL.

The chain uses TRBV19 and TRBJ2-1; TRBD2 might be the D (6 bases). With 6 bases removed from V and 0 bases from J, the gap between germline ends came to 12 bases. The CDR3 contains 15 residues. Germline CDR1 and CDR2: LNHDA and SQIVND (reference sequence). The CDR3 DNA reads as TGTGCCAGTAGCGGGGACTGGCGCTCCTACAATGAGCAGTTCTTC. This encodes CASSGDWRSYNEQFF.

This clonotype was observed once. The rearrangement uses TRBV5-5 and TRBJ2-5, with a weak D call TRBD1 (5 bases). V was pared by 2 bases and J by 5 bases, with 10 bases between. The CDR3 contains 13 residues. CDR1 is SGHKS, CDR2 YYEKEE, per germline (reference sequence). This chain's CDR3 is CASSLGAKETQYF. CDR3 nucleotides: TGTGCCAGCAGCTTAGGGGCGAAGGAGACCCAGTACTTC.

The CDR3 coding sequence is TGCGCCAGCAGCTCCATCTATTTCCAAGAGACCCAGTACTTC. Translation: CASSSIYFQETQYF. The genes are TRBV5-1 and TRBJ2-5, with unresolved D. Deletions cut 3 bases from V and 1 base from J, with 10 bases between. The V gene's germline CDR1 is SGHRS and CDR2 YFSETQ. CDR3 length: 14 residues.

This clonotype was picked up many times. The V and J genes are TRBV4-3 and TRBJ1-1; possible D gene TRBD1, 5 bases. Germline CDR1 is LGHNA and CDR2 is YSLEER. The CDR3 loop spans 17 amino acids. V dropped 0 bases and J dropped 1 base, with 15 bases sitting between them. CDR3: CASSQERAGRQNTEAFF. DNA of the CDR3: TGCGCCAGCAGCCAAGAAAGGGCAGGGAGACAGAACACTGAAGCTTTCTTT.

The sample holds many counts of this clonotype. V gene TRBV7-9 combines with J gene TRBJ1-5; TRBD1 might be the D (6 bases). Trimming stripped 5 bases from V and 6 bases from J, with 11 bases between. Germline lookup yields CDR1 SEHNR and CDR2 FQNEAQ (reference sequence). The CDR3 loop spans 13 amino acids. The CDR3, as DNA: TGTGCCAGCAGCCGACAGGACGGTCAGCCCCAGCATTTT. Translating it yields CASSRQDGQPQHF. Full variable domain (outside the CDR3, taken from reference TRBV7-9 and TRBJ1-5): DTGVSQNPRHKITKRGQNVTFRCDPISEHNRLYWYRQTLGQGPEFLTYFQNEAQLEKSRLLSDRFSAERPKGSFSTLEIQRTEQGDSAMYLCASSRQDGQPQHFGDGTRLSIL.

This clonotype appeared many times. This chain joins TRBV29-1 and TRBJ2-3, with 8 positions matching TRBD1. Trimming removed 5 bases from V and 11 bases from J; junction bases left unmatched: 9. The CDR3 is made up of 12 amino acids. CDR1 and CDR2 from the germline V gene are SQVTM and ANQGSEA. CDR3 DNA: TGCAGCGTTCTTCCGGACAGGGTGAAGCAGTATTTT. Translated: CSVLPDRVKQYF.

This clonotype was found many times. The rearrangement links TRBV5-1 to TRBJ2-1; D is unresolved. The CDR3 extends over 12 amino acids. CDR1 SGHRS and CDR2 YFSETQ come from the germline V gene. Trimming cost V 6 bases and J 3 bases, with 7 bases left between them. CDR3 amino acids: CASMGIYNEQFF. CDR3 DNA: TGCGCCAGCATGGGAATCTACAATGAGCAGTTCTTC.

This clonotype was detected many times. The chain couples TRBV9 to TRBJ2-1; TRBD2 matches 8 bases. Germline V gives CDR1 SGDLS, CDR2 YYNGEE. Germline trimming cut 4 bases from V and 7 bases from J; bases unmatched to any gene: 7. This CDR3 contains 14 residues. Here the CDR3 reads CASSKSGSGNEQFF. The CDR3, as DNA: TGTGCCAGCAGCAAGAGCGGGAGCGGGAATGAGCAGTTCTTC.

This clonotype was counted many times. The gene calls are TRBV29-1 and TRBJ1-2, with D hard to call. From germline, CDR1 is SQVTM and CDR2 ANQGSEA. The CDR3 is 13 amino acids. The V end was cut by 6 bases, the J end by 7 bases, with 18 bases between. The CDR3 DNA follows: TGCAGCGTGAAGACCGGGAACCTACCTGGCTACACCTTC. This translates into CSVKTGNLPGYTF.

This clonotype has just a few counts. The chain links TRBV4-3 to TRBJ1-2; no firm D call. V gave up 1 base and J gave up 8 bases, with 11 bases separating them. The CDR3 loop spans 13 amino acids. CDR1 and CDR2 from the germline V gene are LGHNA and YSLEER. The CDR3 bases are TGCGCCAGCAGCCAAGGAAAGAGAGAGGGCTACACCTTC. Encoded protein: CASSQGKREGYTF.